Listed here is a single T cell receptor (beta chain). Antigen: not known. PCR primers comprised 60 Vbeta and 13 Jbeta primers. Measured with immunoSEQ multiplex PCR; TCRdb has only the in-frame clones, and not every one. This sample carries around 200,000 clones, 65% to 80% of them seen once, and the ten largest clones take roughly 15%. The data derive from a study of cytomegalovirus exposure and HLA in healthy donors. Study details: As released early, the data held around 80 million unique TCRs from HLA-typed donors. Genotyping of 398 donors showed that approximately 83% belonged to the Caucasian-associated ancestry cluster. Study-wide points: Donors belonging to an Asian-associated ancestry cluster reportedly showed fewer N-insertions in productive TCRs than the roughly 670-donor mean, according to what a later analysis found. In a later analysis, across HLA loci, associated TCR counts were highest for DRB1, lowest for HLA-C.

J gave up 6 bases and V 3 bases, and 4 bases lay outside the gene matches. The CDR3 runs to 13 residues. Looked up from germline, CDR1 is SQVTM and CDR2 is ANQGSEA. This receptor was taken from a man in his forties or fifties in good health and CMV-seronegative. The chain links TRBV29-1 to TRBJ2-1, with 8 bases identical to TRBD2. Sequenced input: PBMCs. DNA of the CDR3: TGCAGCGTTGAGGCGCTAGCGGGCAATGAGCAGTTCTTC. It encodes CSVEALAGNEQFF.